The 11 T cell receptor beta chains listed next were all sequenced from one sample in a study of shared clonotypes between healthy human individuals. The repertoire was sequenced with immunoSEQ multiplex PCR; TCRdb's copy has only in-frame clones and lacks some. The table shows about 1 million clones, with approximately 76% occurring only once. The sequencing input was memory CD4+ T cells sorted from blood. Subset of the sample: CD45RA-negative fraction. All receptors come from a young man in good health.

This sequence joins TRBV28 and TRBJ1-1; D perhaps matches TRBD1 (6 bases). V lost 1 base to trimming and J lost 3 bases, with 15 bases between them. This CDR3 has 16 amino acids. Germline V CDR1 and CDR2: MDHEN, SYDVKM. Written as DNA, the CDR3 is TGTGCCAGCAGTTTATCTGGCGGGGGGCAGGACACTGAAGCTTTCTTT. Its protein is CASSLSGGGQDTEAFF. The variable domain in full, completed from reference TRBV28 and TRBJ1-1, reads DVKVTQSSRYLVKRTGEKVFLECVQDMDHENMFWYRQDPGLGLRLIYFSYDVKMKEKGDIPEGYSVSREKKERFSLILESASTNQTSMYLCASSLSGGGQDTEAFFGQGTRLTVV.

This clone was detected only a few times. The chain links TRBV5-1 to TRBJ1-1; the match to TRBD1 covers 8 bases. Germline CDR1 and CDR2: SGHRS and YFSETQ. This CDR3 is built from 14 residues. V dropped 4 bases and J dropped 5; count of bases not matched to a gene: 7. The CDR3 loop reads CASSATGERTEAFF. CDR3 sequence (DNA): TGCGCCAGCAGCGCGACAGGGGAAAGGACTGAAGCTTTCTTT. Full variable domain (outside the CDR3, taken from reference TRBV5-1 and TRBJ1-1): KAGVTQTPRYLIKTRGQQVTLSCSPISGHRSVSWYQQTPGQGLQFLFEYFSETQRNKGNFPGRFSGRQFSNSRSEMNVSTLELGDSALYLCASSATGERTEAFFGQGTRLTVV.

The CDR3 DNA reads TGTGCCAGCAGCTTGTCGGGCAGTCTTCGGGAAAAACTGTTTTTT. This gives the protein CASSLSGSLREKLFF. The chain couples TRBV5-5 to TRBJ1-4; D is ambiguous. Germline CDR1 reads SGHKS; CDR2 reads YYEKEE (reference sequence). This CDR3 region has 15 residues. Trimming took 1 base from V and 8 from J, leaving 15 bases between them.

In its sample, this clone was seen a few times. The V gene is TRBV28, the J gene TRBJ1-3; D perhaps matches TRBD1 (5 bases). V was shortened by 3 bases and J by 0 bases, with 6 bases between the two germline ends. The CDR3 consists of 14 residues. Germline V lookup: CDR1 MDHEN, CDR2 SYDVKM. The DNA for the CDR3 is TGTGCCAGCAGTTTGACAGTCTCTGGAAACACCATATATTTT. This translates into CASSLTVSGNTIYF.

CDR3 region: CASSLVAQGWAYEQYF. CDR3 DNA: TGTGCCAGCAGCTTAGTAGCACAGGGTTGGGCCTACGAGCAGTACTTC. The V gene is TRBV7-8, the J gene TRBJ2-7; perhaps TRBD1 as D (6 bases). Trimming cost V 1 base and J 2 bases, with 15 bases left between them. CDR1 and CDR2 from the germline V gene are SGHVS and FQNEAQ. The length of the CDR3 is 16 residues.

Comment on this clone: Other DNA sequences in the sample encode the same CDR3. The V and J genes are TRBV6-5 and TRBJ2-5, with D unclear. From germline, CDR1 is MNHEY and CDR2 SVGAGI. The V and J ends lost 7 bases and 4 bases respectively, with 7 bases between them. This CDR3 contains 11 residues. CDR3 sequence reads: CASTALETQYF. CDR3 in DNA: TGTGCCAGCACGGCTTTAGAGACCCAGTACTTC.

This sequence joins TRBV5-4 and TRBJ2-3, with 8 bases matching TRBD2. The ends lost 4 bases at V and 5 bases at J; junction bases unmatched: 6. The CDR3 covers 14 residues. The germline V gene has CDR1 SGHNT and CDR2 YYREEE (reference sequence). CDR3 sequence reads: CASSRAGAQDTQYF. The CDR3 DNA reads TGTGCCAGCAGCAGAGCGGGGGCTCAAGATACGCAGTATTTT.

The chain combines TRBV13 with TRBJ2-5, with TRBD1 identical over 7 bases. With V trimmed by 4 bases and J by 5 bases, 7 bases remained unmatched. Germline CDR1 and CDR2: PRHDT and FYEKMQ (reference sequence). The CDR3 has 14 residues. CDR3 in DNA: TGTGCCAGCAGCTCCACAGGGGCGGAGGAGACCCAGTACTTC. Translating gives CASSSTGAEETQYF.

The CDR3 DNA follows: TGTGCCAGCTCACTGACAGCCACCGGGGAGCTGTTTTTT. This gives the protein CASSLTATGELFF. V usage is TRBV18 and J usage is TRBJ2-2; tentative D call: TRBD1 (5 bases). CDR3 length: 13 amino acids. Germline assignment: CDR1 KGHSH and CDR2 LQKENI. V was shortened by 4 bases and J by 4 bases, with 7 bases between the two germline ends.

This CDR3 is CASSPSPLRTIYF. CDR3 sequence (DNA): TGTGCCAGCAGTCCCTCCCCGTTAAGGACCATATATTTT. The J gene is TRBJ1-3, the V gene TRBV28; the D is unclear. The CDR3 contains 13 residues. Germline lookup yields CDR1 MDHEN and CDR2 SYDVKM. Trimming took 5 bases from V and 10 from J, leaving 15 bases between them.

The chain combines TRBV18 with TRBJ2-7; 10 positions match TRBD1. CDR3 length: 14 residues. V shed 3 bases and J 5 bases; nucleotides not matched to a gene: 4. Germline V gives CDR1 KGHSH, CDR2 LQKENI. In DNA, the CDR3 is TGTGCCAGCTCACCTATGGGACAGGGGAACGAGCAGTACTTC. Protein: CASSPMGQGNEQYF.